The T cell receptor beta chain described here comes from a study of response to subunit inactivated influenza vaccine. MiXCR, applied by TCRdb to the RT-PCR reads, yields one record per CDR3 protein. The top ten hold 3% to 3.5% of the sample, which has roughly 500,000 distinct CDR3 sequences, 15% to 20% seen once. There are many counts of this clonotype. Trimming shortened V by 0 bases and J by 4 bases, and 14 bases separated the two germline ends. Germline V gene sequence: CDR1 LGHNA, CDR2 YNFKEQ. This CDR3 region has 16 residues. This sequence was found in a man between 50 and 75 years old who received an inactivated influenza vaccine. The chain carries TRBV4-2 and TRBJ2-3; possibly TRBD2 for D (7 bases). The source was CD4+ T cells sorted from PBMCs, collected around 25 months after vaccination. The chain's CDR3 is CASSQEWGGHSDTQYF. Written as DNA, the CDR3 is TGTGCCAGCAGCCAAGAATGGGGGGGCCATTCAGATACGCAGTATTTT.